Here is one T cell receptor (beta chain) with its context. What it recognizes is unknown. The junction differs from germline at one of its ends, possibly a read error. The CDR3 end falls 3 residues outside the read, so it is completed with the germline J gene. The CDR3 runs to 15 residues. Looked up from germline, CDR1 is SNHLY and CDR2 is FYNNEI. These data originate in a study of T cell clonality in common variable immunodeficiency. Study outcomes and limitations: CVID subjects showed higher TCRbeta clonality than healthy controls. In common variable immunodeficiency, TCR beta chains reportedly carried fewer deletions and N-nucleotide insertions. Links between repertoire features and CVID complications were heterogeneity-limited.

The repertoire was sequenced with immunoSEQ multiplex PCR; TCRdb's copy has only in-frame clones and lacks some. This sample comprises 15,000 to 20,000 clones, none seen once only. Sequencing was performed on peripheral blood mononuclear cells. V and J are TRBV2 and TRBJ2-3; TRBD2 matches at 12 bases. This clonotype was obtained from a human donor with common variable immunodeficiency. The CDR3 protein is CASREGLAGSDTQYF. The CDR3 bases that were read are TGTGCCAGCAGGGAAGGACTAGCGGGGTCAGATACG.